This T cell receptor beta chain stems from a study of type 1 and type 2 diabetes patients. Notes on the study in general: Highly-expanded CD4+ clones were few in type 2 diabetes, median one, approximately 3.9% of reads.

CDR1 and CDR2 (germline): DFQATT, SNEGSKA (reference sequence). Trimming left V 4 bases short and J 0 bases short, with 12 bases between. This CDR3 spans 14 amino acids. The PCR template was genomic DNA. Amplification of the beta chain CDR3 used 30 forward and 13 reverse multiplex primers. TCRdb recomputed calls from the multiplex PCR reads with MiXCR, one row per CDR3 protein. The sample has under 300,000 distinct CDR3 sequences; roughly 50% are singletons. This clonotype occurred once. Its antigen is unknown. This sequence was found in a man between 18 and 29 years old with type 2 diabetes. The rearrangement joins TRBV20-1 to TRBJ1-1; tentatively, D is TRBD1 (5 bases). Specimen: peripheral blood mononuclear cells (PBMCs). The CDR3 DNA sequence: TGCAGTGCTAATCGGGCAGGGATGAACACTGAAGCTTTCTTT. Encoded protein: CSANRAGMNTEAFF.